These 27 T cell receptor beta chains were sequenced from one sample in a study of identical twins (dated by TCRdb to the mid-2010s). Library creation used 5' RACE. TCRdb lists the instrument as Illumina HiSeq 2000. Through fastp at Q25 and MiXCR, TCRdb rebuilt clones from the public reads, retaining in-frame beta chains. Every CDR3 protein is listed once, alongside the most common genes and DNA of its rows. This sample gives roughly 750,000 distinct CDR3 sequences in total; about 20% of them show up just once. The ten largest clones capture approximately 4.3% of the sample. The data also belong to a second study, concerning T cells expressing NK-cell markers.

The specimen sequenced was PBMCs. The receptors were sampled from a woman aged 18-30 years in good health.

The DNA for the CDR3 is TGTGCCACCAGCAGGGGGGCGCGGGAGCAGTACTTC. Translation gives CATSRGAREQYF. The chain is built from TRBV15 and TRBJ2-7; D may be TRBD1 (6 bases). This CDR3 is built from 12 residues. Germline lookup yields CDR1 LNHNV and CDR2 YYDKDF (reference sequence). V lost 3 bases and J lost 7, with 10 bases in between.

This clonotype was observed a handful of times. The chain is built from TRBV4-3 and TRBJ2-7, with no clear D. Germline V gene lookup returns CDR1 LGHNA and CDR2 YSLEER. The CDR3 is 13 amino acids. The V end lost 1 base, the J end lost 1 base, and 5 bases lay between the germline ends. This CDR3 reads CASSQGPSYEQYF. CDR3 DNA sequence: TGCGCCAGCAGCCAAGGACCTTCCTACGAGCAGTACTTC.

The table lists this clonotype with many counts. The chain links TRBV10-1 to TRBJ2-3, with 9 bases identical to TRBD1. V trimming: 0 bases; J trimming: 6 bases; junction bases outside the gene matches: 10. This CDR3 contains 17 residues. Germline V CDR1 and CDR2: WNHNN, SYGVQD (reference sequence). This CDR3 is CASSESHRGLRLDTQYF. The CDR3 DNA sequence: TGCGCCAGCAGTGAGTCGCACAGGGGGCTGCGGTTGGATACGCAGTATTTT.

In its sample, this clonotype was seen many times. The chain recombines TRBV29-1 with TRBJ2-4; D is undetermined. CDR1 SQVTM and CDR2 ANQGSEA come from the germline V gene. This CDR3 is built from 12 residues. Trimming shortened V by 4 bases and J by 8 bases, and 12 bases separated the two germline ends. The CDR3 reads CSVGATPDIQYF. Written as DNA, the CDR3 is TGCAGCGTTGGGGCCACACCGGACATTCAGTACTTC.

This clonotype turned up a few times. This rearrangement joins TRBV6-5 to TRBJ2-3; no firm D call. Per the germline V gene, CDR1 is MNHEY and CDR2 is SVGAGI. This CDR3 spans 11 amino acids. Trimming cost V 7 bases and J 6 bases, with 8 bases left between them. The CDR3 here is CASNSPDTQYF. The CDR3 DNA is TGTGCCAGCAACTCTCCCGATACGCAGTATTTT.

This clonotype was recorded at least ten times. This chain links TRBV20-1 with TRBJ2-5; D gene ambiguous. Germline CDR1 reads DFQATT; CDR2 reads SNEGSKA (reference sequence). The CDR3 length is 15 residues. With 3 bases removed from V and 2 bases from J, the gap between germline ends came to 16 bases. The CDR3 DNA reads as TGCAGTGCTAGGCTGAGCATCCCCGATCAAGAGACCCAGTACTTC. It encodes CSARLSIPDQETQYF.

The chain recombines TRBV2 with TRBJ2-5, with D possibly being TRBD2 (6 bases). Germline lookup yields CDR1 SNHLY and CDR2 FYNNEI. This CDR3 is built from 13 residues. V was pared by 7 bases and J by 2 bases, with 11 bases between. In nucleotides, the CDR3 is TGTGCCAGCACGGAGGGACGGCAAGAGACCCAGTACTTC. Amino acid sequence: CASTEGRQETQYF.

This clonotype was detected only a few times. The chain employs TRBV18 and TRBJ2-1; no firm D call. The germline gives CDR1 KGHSH, CDR2 LQKENI. The V end was cut by 4 bases, the J end by 9 bases, with 10 bases between. This CDR3 contains 12 residues. The CDR3 region is CASSLELREQFF. The CDR3 bases are TGTGCCAGCTCACTCGAGTTGCGTGAGCAGTTCTTC.

The rearrangement links TRBV12-3 or TRBV12-4 to TRBJ2-7, with no clear D. Trimming pared 5 bases from V and 4 bases from J, leaving 6 bases between. The CDR3 extends over 11 amino acids. The CDR3 region is CASSVQYEQYF. The CDR3 DNA sequence: TGTGCCAGCAGTGTCCAGTACGAGCAGTACTTC.

This chain connects TRBV6-2 or TRBV6-3 to TRBJ2-7; D possibly matches TRBD1 or TRBD2 (5 bases each). The germline V gene has CDR1 MNHEY and CDR2 SVGEGT. The ends were cut back, 6 bases at V and 2 bases at J, with 17 bases in the middle. The CDR3 consists of 15 residues. DNA of the CDR3: TGTGCCAGCAGGCCATTCCAGTGGGACCCCTACGAGCAGTACTTC. It specifies CASRPFQWDPYEQYF.

J is TRBJ2-1 and V is TRBV7-9; unclear D gene. This CDR3 is built from 14 residues. In germline, CDR1 is SEHNR, CDR2 FQNEAQ (reference sequence). V lost 2 bases and J 9 bases, leaving 14 bases between the germline ends. The CDR3 reads CASSLSHLGFEQFF. The DNA of the CDR3 is TGTGCCAGCAGCTTATCTCACCTGGGATTTGAGCAGTTCTTC.

This chain joins TRBV5-6 and TRBJ2-5; D might be TRBD1 or TRBD2, each matching 5 bases. From germline, CDR1 is SGHDT and CDR2 YYEEEE. This CDR3 is built from 14 residues. Trimming took off 7 bases at V and 10 bases at J, with 23 bases between the two ends. CDR3 amino acids: CASGPRDGWSGQYF. CDR3 DNA: TGTGCCAGCGGCCCCCGGGACGGATGGTCGGGCCAGTACTTC.

This clonotype appeared once. The chain links TRBV2 to TRBJ2-7, with D tentatively TRBD1 (6 bases). The CDR3 totals 13 residues. V gave up 7 bases and J gave up 2 bases, with 12 bases separating them. Germline V gene lookup returns CDR1 SNHLY and CDR2 FYNNEI. In DNA, the CDR3 is TGTGCCAGCAACAGGGTTAGCACCTACGAGCAGTACTTC. It encodes CASNRVSTYEQYF.

This clonotype was detected many times. This chain connects TRBV5-1 to TRBJ2-7; tentatively, D is TRBD1 (5 bases). Per germline, CDR1 SGHRS and CDR2 YFSETQ. The ends were cut back, 0 bases at V and 2 bases at J, with 9 bases in the middle. This CDR3 has 14 amino acids. The CDR3 loop reads CASSLAGITYEQYF. In DNA form, the CDR3 reads TGCGCCAGCAGCTTGGCAGGGATAACCTACGAGCAGTACTTC.

In this sample, this clonotype turned up a few times. The chain has TRBV24-1 and TRBJ2-1, with a possible D match to TRBD1 (5 bases). The CDR3 runs to 13 residues. CDR1 is KGHDR and CDR2 is SFDVKD in the germline V gene. Trimming pared 10 bases from V and 8 bases from J, leaving 17 bases between. CDR3: CATSDSPRDEQFF. The CDR3 nucleotides are TGTGCCACTTCAGACAGTCCACGGGATGAGCAGTTCTTC.

A few counts support this clonotype. The V gene is TRBV20-1, the J gene TRBJ1-1; D gene uncertain. Germline assignment: CDR1 DFQATT and CDR2 SNEGSKA (reference sequence). The CDR3 length is 13 residues. V was shortened by 2 bases and J by 1 base, with 8 bases between the two germline ends. DNA for the CDR3: TGCAGTGCTAGAAGCGGGCCGAACACTGAAGCTTTCTTT. It codes for CSARSGPNTEAFF.

This clonotype was seen a few times. The chain carries TRBV29-1 and TRBJ2-1, with 9 bases fitting TRBD1. With V trimmed by 5 bases and J by 3 bases, 5 bases remained unmatched. The CDR3 covers 14 residues. Per the germline V gene, CDR1 is SQVTM and CDR2 is ANQGSEA. The CDR3 is CSVLSTGGYNEQFF. The CDR3 DNA sequence: TGCAGCGTTCTCTCGACAGGGGGCTACAATGAGCAGTTCTTC.

This clonotype has at least ten counts. This chain joins TRBV12-3 or TRBV12-4 and TRBJ1-4, with D unclear. V shed 11 bases and J shed 12 bases, with 22 bases lying between them. The CDR3 loop spans 13 amino acids. The CDR3 bases are TGTGCCTCTGCACAGATGGAGGGTAGAGAACTGTTTTTT. Translation: CASAQMEGRELFF.

This clonotype was detected only a few times. The gene calls are TRBV3-1 and TRBJ2-7; 9 bases are a match to TRBD1. CDR3 size: 14 residues. V gave up 5 bases and J gave up 5 bases; unmatched junction bases: 7. Germline assignment: CDR1 LGHDT and CDR2 YNNKEL (reference sequence). The CDR3 loop is CASSSTGGGDEQYF. The CDR3, as DNA: TGTGCCAGCAGCTCCACAGGGGGCGGGGACGAGCAGTACTTC.

This clonotype was detected only a few times. This chain uses TRBV5-1 with TRBJ2-7; D uncertain. Deletions cut 4 bases from V and 4 bases from J, with 12 bases between. This CDR3 spans 13 amino acids. Looked up from germline, CDR1 is SGHRS and CDR2 is YFSETQ. The CDR3 bases are TGCGCCAGCAGCGTTGATAGAGGATACGAGCAGTACTTC. Its translation: CASSVDRGYEQYF.

CDR3 loop: CASSSRLAGGGDGELFF. CDR3 nucleotides: TGTGCCAGCAGCTCGCGCTTAGCGGGAGGGGGCGACGGGGAGCTGTTTTTT. The chain combines TRBV5-4 with TRBJ2-2; 11 nucleotides match TRBD2. The germline V gene has CDR1 SGHNT and CDR2 YYREEE (reference sequence). V lost 3 bases, J lost 7 bases, and 11 bases stayed unmatched. This CDR3 comprises 17 residues.

A few counts support this clonotype. CDR3 residues: CASSQDGAGGGEQFF. CDR3 DNA sequence: TGCGCCAGCAGCCAAGATGGTGCTGGAGGAGGGGAGCAGTTCTTC. This sequence joins TRBV4-3 and TRBJ2-1; TRBD2 is a possible D gene (6 bases). This CDR3 contains 15 residues. The V and J ends lost 0 bases and 10 bases respectively, with 16 bases between them. In germline, CDR1 is LGHNA, CDR2 YSLEER.

This clonotype was recorded at least ten times. The chain uses TRBV20-1 and TRBJ2-1; D gene uncertain. Germline CDR1 and CDR2: DFQATT and SNEGSKA (reference sequence). V lost 6 bases, J lost 8 bases, and 14 bases lay in between. The CDR3 has 12 amino acids. CDR3 residues: CSATKAVDEQFF. CDR3 in DNA: TGCAGTGCGACAAAGGCAGTGGATGAGCAGTTCTTC.

The rearrangement joins TRBV18 to TRBJ2-1, with D possibly matching TRBD1 (5 bases). CDR3 length: 13 residues. V dropped 2 bases and J dropped 8 bases, with 10 bases sitting between them. From germline, CDR1 is KGHSH and CDR2 LQKENI. The chain's CDR3 is CASSPAQDDEQFF. CDR3 nucleotide sequence: TGTGCCAGCTCACCAGCACAGGACGATGAGCAGTTCTTC.

The chain is built from TRBV6-5 and TRBJ2-7, with 7 nucleotides matching TRBD2. This CDR3 contains 12 residues. Germline V gene lookup returns CDR1 MNHEY and CDR2 SVGAGI. Trimming at V came to 8 bases and at J to 6 bases, leaving 7 bases not matched to a gene. This CDR3 is CASSTGGPEQYF. In DNA, the CDR3 is TGTGCCAGCTCGACGGGGGGACCCGAGCAGTACTTC.

This clonotype was detected a few times. The CDR3 DNA reads as TGTGCCAGCAGCCCCTCAGGGGGTAGGTACGAGCAGTACTTC. Protein product: CASSPSGGRYEQYF. The V gene is TRBV7-9, the J gene TRBJ2-7; 7 positions match TRBD1. Germline values: CDR1 SEHNR, CDR2 FQNEAQ (reference sequence). The CDR3 has 14 amino acids. Trimming cost V 5 bases and J 4 bases; bases outside gene matches: 8.

The chain employs TRBV12-3 or TRBV12-4 and TRBJ2-5; 8 bases fit TRBD1. The CDR3 has 15 amino acids. Unmatched junction bases numbered 7, after V lost 2 bases and J lost 5 bases. The CDR3 sequence is CASSLRQGAGETQYF. In DNA form, the CDR3 reads TGTGCCAGCAGTTTACGCCAGGGGGCAGGGGAGACCCAGTACTTC.